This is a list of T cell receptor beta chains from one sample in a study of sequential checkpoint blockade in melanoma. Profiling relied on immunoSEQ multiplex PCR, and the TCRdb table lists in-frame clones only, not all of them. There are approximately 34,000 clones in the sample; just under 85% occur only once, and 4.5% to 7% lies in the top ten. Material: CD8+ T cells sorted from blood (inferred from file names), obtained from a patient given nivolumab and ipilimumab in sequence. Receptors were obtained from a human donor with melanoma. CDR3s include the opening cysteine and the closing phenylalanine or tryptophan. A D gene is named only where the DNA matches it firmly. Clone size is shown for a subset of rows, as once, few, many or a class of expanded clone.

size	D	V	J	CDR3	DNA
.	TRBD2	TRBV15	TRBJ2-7	CATSKLAGVYEQYF	TGTGCCACCAGCAAACTAGCGGGAGTCTACGAGCAGTACTTC
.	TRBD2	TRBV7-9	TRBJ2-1	CGWRTSGYNEQFF	TGTGGGTGGAGGACTAGCGGATACAATGAGCAGTTCTTC
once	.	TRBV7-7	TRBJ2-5	CASSDKGGRETQYF	TGTGCCAGCAGCGATAAAGGAGGGCGGGAGACCCAGTACTTC
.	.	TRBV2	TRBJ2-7	CASPDLRGQHYEQYF	TGTGCCAGCCCAGACTTACGGGGACAACACTACGAGCAGTACTTC
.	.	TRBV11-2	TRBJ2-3	CASSLIRGSTDTQYF	TGTGCCAGCAGCCTTATACGAGGCAGCACAGATACGCAGTATTTT
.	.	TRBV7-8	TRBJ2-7	CASSLGARTYEQYF	TGTGCCAGCAGCTTAGGCGCCAGGACCTACGAGCAGTACTTC
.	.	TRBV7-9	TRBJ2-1	CASSLYSRGDQFF	TGTGCCAGCAGCTTATACTCTCGCGGGGACCAGTTCTTC
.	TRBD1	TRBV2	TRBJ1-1	CASRETGVYNIEAFF	TGTGCCAGCAGAGAGACAGGGGTGTATAATATTGAAGCTTTCTTT
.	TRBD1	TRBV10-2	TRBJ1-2	CASIPGQGAHGYGYTF	TGCGCCAGCATTCCGGGACAGGGGGCCCATGGCTATGGCTACACCTTC
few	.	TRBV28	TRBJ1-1	CASSQTEYLNTEAFF	TGTGCCAGCAGCCAGACAGAGTACCTGAACACTGAAGCTTTCTTT
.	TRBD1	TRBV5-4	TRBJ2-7	CASSSGTGGAEQYF	TGTGCCAGCAGCTCGGGAACAGGGGGCGCCGAGCAGTACTTC
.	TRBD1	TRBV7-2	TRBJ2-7	CASSLGTGSYEQYF	TGTGCCAGCAGCTTAGGGACAGGGTCCTACGAGCAGTACTTC
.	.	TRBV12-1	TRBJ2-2	CASSFSGLDTGELFF	TGTGCCAGCAGCTTTTCGGGACTCGACACCGGGGAGCTGTTTTTT
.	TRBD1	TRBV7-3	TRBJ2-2	CASSQGGGNTGELFF	TGTGCCAGCAGCCAAGGGGGCGGGAACACCGGGGAGCTGTTTTTT
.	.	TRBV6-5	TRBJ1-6	CASSYSSGGKNSPLHF	TGTGCCAGCAGTTACTCCTCGGGGGGGAAGAATTCACCCCTCCACTTT
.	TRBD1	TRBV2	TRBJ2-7	CASSDGTGVEQYF	TGTGCCAGCAGTGACGGGACAGGGGTCGAGCAGTACTTC
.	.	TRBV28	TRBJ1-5	CASSLPGAPTSNQPQHF	TGTGCCAGCAGTTTACCAGGGGCGCCGACTAGCAATCAGCCCCAGCATTTT
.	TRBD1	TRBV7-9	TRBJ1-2	CASSLTGEGYTF	TGTGCCAGCAGCTTAACAGGGGAAGGCTACACCTTC
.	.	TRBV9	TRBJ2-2	CASSAREDTGELFF	TGTGCCAGCAGCGCCAGGGAGGATACCGGGGAGCTGTTTTTT
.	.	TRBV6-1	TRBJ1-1	CASRLQGTTEAFF	TGTGCCAGCAGACTTCAGGGGACCACTGAAGCTTTCTTT
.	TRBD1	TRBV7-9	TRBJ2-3	CASSLTGGTDTQYF	TGTGCCAGCAGCCTAACAGGGGGCACAGATACGCAGTATTTT
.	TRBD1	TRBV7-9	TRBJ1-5	CASKGQGVDQPQHF	TGTGCCAGCAAAGGACAGGGGGTCGATCAGCCCCAGCATTTT
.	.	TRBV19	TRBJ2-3	CASSITGSSTDTQYF	TGTGCCAGTAGTATAACAGGATCTAGCACAGATACGCAGTATTTT
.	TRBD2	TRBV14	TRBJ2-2	CASSRLAGGVGELFF	TGTGCCAGCAGCCGACTAGCGGGAGGAGTCGGGGAGCTGTTTTTT
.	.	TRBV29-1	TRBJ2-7	CSVADSSYEQYF	TGCAGCGTAGCTGACAGTTCCTACGAGCAGTACTTC
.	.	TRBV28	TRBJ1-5	CASRPTGLGNQPQHF	TGTGCCAGCAGACCGACAGGTCTGGGGAATCAGCCCCAGCATTTT
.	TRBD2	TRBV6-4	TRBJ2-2	CASATRREPAGGRGGELFF	TGTGCCAGCGCAACGAGGAGGGAACCAGCGGGCGGGAGAGGCGGGGAGCTGTTTTTT
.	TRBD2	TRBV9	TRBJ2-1	CASSVVAGSGNEQFF	TGTGCCAGCAGCGTGGTAGCGGGATCAGGAAATGAGCAGTTCTTC
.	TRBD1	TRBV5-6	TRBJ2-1	CASRYRTGGSYNEQFF	TGTGCCAGCAGGTACCGGACAGGGGGCTCCTACAATGAGCAGTTCTTC
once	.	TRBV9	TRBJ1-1	CASSVGGGDTEAFF	TGTGCCAGCAGCGTAGGTGGGGGGGACACTGAAGCTTTCTTT
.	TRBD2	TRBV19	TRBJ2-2	CASSIDSGRVTGELFF	TGTGCCAGTAGTATCGACAGCGGGAGAGTCACCGGGGAGCTGTTTTTT